The 15 T cell receptor beta chains given below trace back to one sample, sequenced in a study of early T cells in non-severe SARS-CoV-2 infection. TCRdb independently ran MiXCR on the 5' RACE reads; one entry per CDR3 protein. The sample lists tens of thousands of distinct CDR3 sequences, roughly 12% occurring once. Sequencing was performed on whole blood. The receptors were sampled from an adult who was a healthcare worker with PCR-confirmed SARS-CoV-2 infection or an uninfected control (not recorded which).

This clonotype showed up just a few times. The V call is TRBV5-1, the J call TRBJ2-1; possibly TRBD2 for D (5 bases). Deletions cut 1 base from V and 9 bases from J, with 11 bases between. Germline CDR1 is SGHRS and CDR2 is YFSETQ. The CDR3 totals 13 residues. DNA for the CDR3: TGCGCCAGCAGCTTGACGGTGAGCGGTGAGCAGTTCTTC. Its translation is CASSLTVSGEQFF.

The chain links TRBV6-5 to TRBJ2-3; TRBD1 matches at 7 bases. CDR1 and CDR2 from the germline V gene are MNHEY and SVGAGI. This CDR3 is built from 15 residues. J gave up 1 base and V 5 bases, and 6 bases lay outside the gene matches. The CDR3 spells CASSVTGDRTDTQYF. The DNA for the CDR3 is TGTGCCAGCAGTGTCACAGGGGACCGCACAGATACGCAGTATTTT.

This chain joins TRBV30 and TRBJ2-7; D is uncertain. The V and J ends lost 2 bases and 3 bases respectively, with 5 bases between them. The CDR3 extends over 11 amino acids. Germline V lookup: CDR1 GTSNPN, CDR2 SVGIG (reference sequence). CDR3: CAWSNHYEQYF. CDR3 coding DNA: TGTGCCTGGAGTAACCACTACGAGCAGTACTTC.

The V gene is TRBV29-1, the J gene TRBJ2-3; possible D gene TRBD2, 6 bases. This CDR3 contains 10 residues. The V and J ends lost 7 bases and 10 bases respectively, with 12 bases between them. The germline V gene encodes CDR1 SQVTM and CDR2 ANQGSEA. The CDR3 here is CSAEDYAQYF. In DNA form, the CDR3 reads TGCAGCGCAGAGGACTACGCGCAGTATTTT.

As concerns this clonotype: With a much larger clone just one base away, this may be a read error. The gene calls are TRBV27 and TRBJ2-1; 8 bases are a match to TRBD1. Trimming at V came to 5 bases and at J to 6 bases, leaving 9 bases not matched to a gene. The CDR3 totals 15 residues. CDR1 and CDR2 (germline): MNHEY, SMNVEV (reference sequence). The CDR3 loop is CASSPPRTGRNEQFF. As DNA, the CDR3 is TGTGCCAGCAGTCCCCCTAGGACAGGGCGCAATGAGCAGTTCTTC.

This clonotype was observed many times. The V call is TRBV7-8, the J call TRBJ1-1; TRBD1 agrees at 8 bases. The CDR3 extends over 13 amino acids. Germline V gene sequence: CDR1 SGHVS, CDR2 FQNEAQ. V shed 6 bases, J shed 4 bases, and the junction held 4 bases outside the gene matches. The chain's CDR3 is CASRPRGRTEAFF. The CDR3 bases are TGTGCCAGCAGACCCAGGGGGCGCACTGAAGCTTTCTTT.

Many counts were recorded for this clonotype. The chain carries TRBV15 and TRBJ1-2; no clear D gene. The length of the CDR3 is 13 residues. Germline-derived CDR1 and CDR2 are LNHNV and YYDKDF (reference sequence). Trimming pared 0 bases from V and 6 bases from J, leaving 8 bases between. DNA for the CDR3: TGTGCCACCAGCAGAGATTTTCCCGATGGCTACACCTTC. This translates into CATSRDFPDGYTF.

Ten or more counts support this clonotype. The genes are TRBV30 and TRBJ1-1; no definite D call. The germline V and J ends were trimmed by 0 bases and 5 bases, with 13 bases remaining between them. CDR1 GTSNPN and CDR2 SVGIG come from the germline V gene (reference sequence). The CDR3 spans 14 residues. The CDR3 protein is CAWSVGGSNTEAFF. The DNA for the CDR3 is TGTGCCTGGAGTGTCGGAGGGAGTAATACTGAAGCTTTCTTT.

As concerns this clonotype: This could be a read error, since a much larger clone is one nucleotide away. The chain couples TRBV2 to TRBJ1-1, with 8 bases matching TRBD1. This CDR3 is 13 amino acids long. CDR1 SNHLY and CDR2 FYNNEI come from the germline V gene. Trimming removed 11 bases from V and 3 bases from J; junction bases left unmatched: 8. This CDR3 is CAEQGVGDTEAFF. Written as DNA, the CDR3 is TGTGCCGAACAGGGGGTCGGTGACACTGAAGCTTTCTTT.

The V and J genes are TRBV7-3 and TRBJ2-2; D remains ambiguous. Trimming cost V 1 base and J 5 bases, with 11 bases left between them. Germline CDR1 and CDR2: SGHTA and FQGTGA. The CDR3 consists of 15 residues. CDR3 region: CASSLKGPGTGELFF. CDR3 DNA sequence: TGTGCCAGCAGCTTAAAAGGGCCCGGGACCGGGGAGCTGTTTTTT.

This clonotype showed up many times. The chain combines TRBV7-9 with TRBJ2-2; no definite D call. CDR1 and CDR2 (germline): SEHNR, FQNEAQ (reference sequence). The V and J ends lost 1 base and 8 bases respectively, with 5 bases between them. The length of the CDR3 is 12 residues. CDR3: CASSLGRGELFF. CDR3 in DNA: TGTGCCAGCAGCTTAGGGCGTGGGGAGCTGTTTTTT.

At least ten counts were recorded for this clonotype. The chain recombines TRBV27 with TRBJ2-7; 7 nucleotides line up with TRBD1. Germline trimming cut 0 bases from V and 2 bases from J; bases unmatched to any gene: 7. CDR1 is MNHEY and CDR2 is SMNVEV in the germline V gene (reference sequence). This CDR3 region has 16 residues. The CDR3 loop reads CASSLSPTGPPYEQYF. The CDR3 DNA is TGTGCCAGCAGTTTATCGCCGACAGGGCCGCCCTACGAGCAGTACTTC.

This clonotype was detected ten times or more. J is TRBJ2-5 and V is TRBV11-3, with TRBD1 matching over 11 bases. The germline gives CDR1 SGHNT, CDR2 YENEEA. V shed 3 bases, J shed 5 bases, and the junction held 5 bases outside the gene matches. This CDR3 region has 15 residues. The CDR3, as DNA: TGTGCCAGCAGCTTTGGGACAGGGGGGATGGAGACCCAGTACTTC. The encoded protein is CASSFGTGGMETQYF.

This clonotype was observed at least ten times. The chain recombines TRBV5-1 with TRBJ2-2, with a tentative D call TRBD1 (6 bases). Germline CDR1 and CDR2: SGHRS and YFSETQ. This CDR3 has 15 residues. V lost 5 bases, J lost 1 base, and 12 bases lay in between. The CDR3 protein is CASRTGHGNTGELFF. The CDR3 DNA is TGCGCCAGCAGGACGGGACACGGGAACACCGGGGAGCTGTTTTTT.

The genes are TRBV3-1 and TRBJ2-3; 10 bases line up with TRBD2. V lost 2 bases to trimming and J lost 5 bases; unmatched junction nucleotides: 10. This CDR3 has 17 amino acids. From germline, CDR1 is LGHDT and CDR2 YNNKEL (reference sequence). For the CDR3, the DNA is TGTGCCAGCAGCCAATCTATCCCGGGACTAGCGCAAGATACGCAGTATTTT. It yields the protein CASSQSIPGLAQDTQYF.